This T cell receptor (beta chain) emerged from a study of response to subunit inactivated influenza vaccine. There are many counts of this clonotype. The target antigen is unknown. TCRdb recomputed calls from the RT-PCR reads with MiXCR, one row per CDR3 protein. Of fewer than 600,000 distinct CDR3 sequences in the sample, roughly 7.6% were seen once. CDR3 size: 13 residues. In germline, CDR1 is SGHVS, CDR2 FQNEAQ. The V end lost 2 bases, the J end lost 3 bases, and 4 bases lay between the germline ends. The study, taken as a whole, reports: That few new T cells are recruited by each seasonal influenza vaccination was the authors' suggestion.

The TCR originated in a man aged 45 to 70 who received an inactivated influenza vaccine. The rearrangement uses TRBV7-8 and TRBJ2-2, with D unclear. Specimen: PBMCs from blood, collected about 24 months after vaccination. The CDR3 nucleotides are TGTGCCAGCAGCTTACTGTACACCGGGGAGCTGTTTTTT. This encodes CASSLLYTGELFF. The full variable domain, with the rest looked up from reference TRBV7-8 and TRBJ2-2, is GAGVSQSPRYKVAKRGQDVALRCDPISGHVSLFWYQQALGQGPEFLTYFQNEAQLDKSGLPSDRFFAERPEGSVSTLKIQRTQQEDSAVYLCASSLLYTGELFFGEGSRLTVL.